Listed below are T cell receptor beta chains from one sample, sequenced in a study of shared clonotypes between healthy human individuals. Generated by immunoSEQ multiplex PCR, the TCRdb table keeps only in-frame clones and is missing some. The sample lists fewer than 1.8 million clones; roughly 98.5% were seen once. The sequenced sample was naive CD4+ T cells sorted from blood. The receptors were sampled from a man aged 25 to 40 in good health. The CDR3 runs from the conserved cysteine through the conserved F or W. The D gene is left open where the match is weak. Expanded clones are given a class, and other clones once, few, many or no size at all.

>TRBJ2-2|.|TRBD2|TRBV7-2
CASSVSGGPEAGELFF
TGTGCCAGCAGCGTGAGCGGGGGCCCCGAAGCCGGGGAGCTGTTTTTT
>TRBJ2-7|.|TRBD2|TRBV7-9
CASSPLGGSTYEQYF
TGTGCCAGCAGCCCCCTTGGCGGGAGCACCTACGAGCAGTACTTC
>TRBJ2-1|.|.|TRBV9
CASSSVSGRSSYNEQFF
TGTGCCAGCAGCTCTGTCAGCGGCAGGAGCTCCTACAATGAGCAGTTCTTC
>TRBJ2-1|.|.|TRBV29-1
CSVHEGGIVYNEQFF
TGCAGCGTGCACGAGGGCGGGATCGTCTACAATGAGCAGTTCTTC
>TRBJ1-1|.|.|TRBV5-1
CASSPNAGPNTEAFF
TGCGCCAGCAGCCCAAATGCCGGGCCTAACACTGAAGCTTTCTTT
>TRBJ2-7|once|TRBD2|TRBV2
CASGGDYYEQYF
TGTGCCAGCGGGGGGGACTACTACGAGCAGTACTTC
>TRBJ2-7|.|TRBD1|TRBV5-1
CASSYGTGDSEQYF
TGCGCCAGCAGCTACGGGACAGGGGATAGTGAGCAGTACTTC
>TRBJ1-2|.|TRBD1|TRBV5-1
CASSSGQGNGYTF
TGCGCCAGCAGCTCGGGACAGGGGAATGGCTACACCTTC
>TRBJ2-5|.|TRBD2|TRBV4-3
CASSQELAGVRWETQYF
TGCGCCAGCAGCCAAGAGTTGGCGGGAGTTCGTTGGGAGACCCAGTACTTC
>TRBJ1-5|.|.|TRBV19
CASQPLRRGSNQPQHF
TGTGCCAGTCAACCCCTTAGGAGGGGGAGCAATCAGCCCCAGCATTTT
>TRBJ1-5|.|.|TRBV28
CASKASGAWAASSNQPQHF
TGTGCCAGTAAGGCGTCAGGGGCCTGGGCCGCCTCTAGCAATCAGCCCCAGCATTTT
>TRBJ2-7|.|TRBD2|TRBV5-4
CATIASGGSYEQYF
TGTGCCACCATCGCTAGCGGGGGATCCTACGAGCAGTACTTC
>TRBJ2-2|.|.|TRBV28
CASSLTGIVGELFF
TGTGCCAGCAGTTTAACAGGGATCGTCGGGGAGCTGTTTTTT
>TRBJ2-1|.|TRBD2|TRBV2
CASSRTSGSNEQFF
TGTGCCAGCTCTAGGACTAGCGGGAGCAATGAGCAGTTCTTC
>TRBJ1-1|.|.|TRBV28
CASPPPDFTEAFF
TGTGCCAGTCCACCCCCTGACTTCACTGAAGCTTTCTTT
>TRBJ1-1|.|.|TRBV6-5
CATHRLRNTEAFF
TGTGCCACCCACCGGCTAAGGAACACTGAAGCTTTCTTT
>TRBJ1-2|.|.|TRBV5-4
CASSFFSELNYGYTF
TGTGCCAGCAGCTTTTTCTCAGAACTTAACTATGGCTACACCTTC
>TRBJ2-5|.|.|TRBV5-4
CASSLALEETQYF
TGTGCCAGCAGCTTGGCGTTGGAAGAGACCCAGTACTTC
>TRBJ2-5|once|.|TRBV11-2
CASSLNSALRGETQYF
TGTGCCAGCAGCTTAAACTCCGCCCTACGAGGGGAGACCCAGTACTTC
>TRBJ1-5|.|.|TRBV9
CASSPRGLSNQPQHF
TGTGCCAGCAGCCCTCGGGGACTGAGCAATCAGCCCCAGCATTTT
>TRBJ2-1|.|TRBD2|TRBV7-9
CASSPGGGTSESSYNEQFF
TGTGCCAGCAGCCCCGGGGGGGGGACTAGCGAGAGCTCCTACAATGAGCAGTTCTTC
>TRBJ1-5|.|.|TRBV25-1
CASSESGAGGNQPQHF
TGTGCCAGCAGTGAATCTGGGGCAGGGGGCAATCAGCCCCAGCATTTT
>TRBJ2-7|.|.|TRBV6-5
CASSRLGSGHYEQYF
TGTGCCAGCAGCCGGCTTGGTAGCGGACATTACGAGCAGTACTTC
>TRBJ2-7|.|TRBD1|TRBV28
CASRGGTGTYYEQYF
TGTGCCAGCCGAGGGGGGACAGGGACTTACTACGAGCAGTACTTC
>TRBJ2-7|once|.|TRBV7-8
CASSTAGQNYEQYF
TGTGCCAGCAGCACGGCGGGACAGAACTACGAGCAGTACTTC
>TRBJ2-1|.|TRBD2|TRBV28
CASSSGLRLHREQFF
TGTGCCAGCAGCTCGGGACTACGTCTGCACCGGGAGCAGTTCTTC
>TRBJ1-1|.|.|TRBV25-1
CASSERQGSGGAFF
TGTGCCAGCAGTGAGCGTCAGGGGAGTGGGGGAGCTTTCTTT
>TRBJ2-1|.|TRBD2|TRBV5-1
CASSLGSRGLAGYSSYYNEQFF
TGCGCCAGCAGCTTGGGAAGTAGGGGACTAGCGGGATATTCGAGCTACTACAATGAGCAGTTCTTC
>TRBJ2-3|.|.|TRBV14
CASRQTDTQYF
TGTGCCAGCAGGCAGACAGATACGCAGTATTTT
>TRBJ2-5|.|TRBD2|TRBV5-1
CASSQTSGPTGETQYF
TGCGCCAGCAGCCAGACTAGCGGGCCAACGGGAGAGACCCAGTACTTC
>TRBJ1-4|.|TRBD1|TRBV19
CASSPGQGKNEKLFF
TGTGCCAGTAGTCCCGGACAGGGTAAAAATGAAAAACTGTTTTTT
>TRBJ2-2|.|TRBD2|TRBV29-1
CSGGLLNTGELFF
TGCAGTGGGGGACTATTGAACACCGGGGAGCTGTTTTTT
>TRBJ2-5|.|.|TRBV5-1
CASSLAAVQETQYF
TGCGCCAGCAGCTTGGCGGCGGTCCAAGAGACCCAGTACTTC